This entry is about one TCR beta chain. Its antigen is as yet unknown. The entry originates in a study of vaccination and CD4 T cells after COVID-19. Study in general: Researchers treated cells with overlapping spike peptides taken from SARS-CoV-2, HCoV-NL63, HCoV-OC43 and HCoV-229E.

Treatment given: approximately 9-day PBMC culture with coronavirus spike peptide pools or control peptides (ViraFEST assay). Following expansion of antigen-specific T cells with peptide pools, ViraFEST then sequenced TCRs. The Oncomine TCR Beta short-read assay was what sequenced the DNA obtained from cultured CD4+ T cells. Once CD4+ T cells had been cultured, genomic DNA was extracted from them. TCRdb re-called the PCR reads with MiXCR, one entry per CDR3 protein. The sample shows 7,000 to 9,500 distinct CDR3 sequences, about 60% of them seen only once. Germline CDR1 and CDR2: MNHEY and SMNVEV (reference sequence). The CDR3 contains 16 residues. J lost 1 base, V lost 6 bases, and 12 bases had no gene match.

Sequenced material: CD4+ T cells from blood, cultured in vitro. The chain joins TRBV27 to TRBJ2-7, with TRBD1 identical over 7 bases. The clonotype comes from a human donor who had recovered from COVID-19. The CDR3 here is CASSSVRGQSSYEQYF. CDR3 nucleotides: TGTGCCAGCAGCAGCGTCCGGGGACAGAGTTCCTACGAGCAGTACTTC.